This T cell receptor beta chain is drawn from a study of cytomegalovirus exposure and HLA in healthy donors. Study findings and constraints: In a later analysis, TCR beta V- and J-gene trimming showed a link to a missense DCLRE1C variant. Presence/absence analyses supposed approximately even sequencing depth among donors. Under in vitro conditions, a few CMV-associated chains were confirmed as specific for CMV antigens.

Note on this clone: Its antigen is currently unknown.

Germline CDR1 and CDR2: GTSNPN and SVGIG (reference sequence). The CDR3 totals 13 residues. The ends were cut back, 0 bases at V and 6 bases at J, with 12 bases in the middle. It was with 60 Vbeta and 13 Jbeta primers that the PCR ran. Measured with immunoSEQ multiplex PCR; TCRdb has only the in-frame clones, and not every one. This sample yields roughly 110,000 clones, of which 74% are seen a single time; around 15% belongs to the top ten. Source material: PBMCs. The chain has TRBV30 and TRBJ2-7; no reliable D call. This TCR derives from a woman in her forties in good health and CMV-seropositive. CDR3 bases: TGTGCCTGGAGTGTAGACATACTTTCCGAGCAGTACTTC. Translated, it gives CAWSVDILSEQYF.